The rows below give T cell receptor beta chains drawn from one sample of a study of regulatory T cells in long-lasting Graves disease. TCRdb reprocessed the multiplex PCR reads with MiXCR, giving one entry per CDR3 protein. The sample records more than 300,000 distinct CDR3 sequences, roughly 12% being singletons. These same records also appear under a second study, on T cells in Graves' hyperthyroidism and ophthalmopathy.

Here the sequenced sample was peripheral blood mononuclear cells (PBMCs), taken at new diagnosis, from a patient treated with antithyroid drugs. These receptors originate from a woman aged 18-29 years with Graves disease. Each CDR3 is given with its conserved first and last residue. D genes are given only for firm matches. Rows give clone size only sometimes, using once, few, many, or a class for an expanded clone.

clone_size: few
j_call: TRBJ1-2
v_call: TRBV20-1
d_call: NA
cdr3_aa: CSARDTYGYTF
cdr3_nt: TGCAGTGCTAGGGACACCTATGGCTACACCTTC

clone_size: many
j_call: TRBJ1-2
v_call: TRBV12-3/TRBV12-4
d_call: NA
cdr3_aa: CASVSNQGTNYGYTF
cdr3_nt: TGTGCCAGCGTTTCCAATCAGGGCACTAACTATGGCTACACCTTC

clone_size: many
j_call: TRBJ2-1
v_call: TRBV6-2/TRBV6-3
d_call: TRBD2
cdr3_aa: CASSVLAGQYNEQFF
cdr3_nt: TGTGCCAGCAGTGTTCTAGCGGGGCAATACAATGAGCAGTTCTTC

clone_size: few
j_call: TRBJ1-3
v_call: TRBV7-2
d_call: NA
cdr3_aa: CASSLVGGTSGNTIYF
cdr3_nt: TGTGCCAGCAGCTTAGTGGGGGGTACTTCTGGAAACACCATATATTTT

clone_size: many
j_call: TRBJ1-1
v_call: TRBV7-9
d_call: TRBD1
cdr3_aa: CASSLSDRGLAEAFF
cdr3_nt: TGTGCCAGCAGCTTGTCGGACAGGGGCCTAGCTGAAGCTTTCTTT

clone_size: many
j_call: TRBJ2-3
v_call: TRBV18
d_call: NA
cdr3_aa: CASSPPGAVTDTQYF
cdr3_nt: TGTGCCAGCTCACCACCGGGGGCGGTCACAGATACGCAGTATTTT

clone_size: many
j_call: TRBJ2-1
v_call: TRBV7-2
d_call: NA
cdr3_aa: CASSFMGVEQFF
cdr3_nt: TGTGCCAGCAGCTTTATGGGGGTCGAGCAGTTCTTC

clone_size: many
j_call: TRBJ1-4
v_call: TRBV7-2
d_call: TRBD1
cdr3_aa: CASSLDRAGEKLFF
cdr3_nt: TGTGCCAGCAGCTTGGACAGGGCGGGTGAAAAACTGTTTTTT

clone_size: many
j_call: TRBJ1-2
v_call: TRBV12-3/TRBV12-4
d_call: NA
cdr3_aa: CASSPTQLNYGYTF
cdr3_nt: TGTGCCAGCAGTCCAACGCAACTGAACTATGGCTACACCTTC

clone_size: few
j_call: TRBJ2-7
v_call: TRBV29-1
d_call: NA
cdr3_aa: CSVDTAPGEQYF
cdr3_nt: TGCAGCGTTGATACCGCGCCGGGGGAGCAGTACTTC

clone_size: NA
j_call: TRBJ2-5
v_call: TRBV6-2/TRBV6-3
d_call: NA
cdr3_aa: CASSYGGETQYF
cdr3_nt: TGTGCCAGCAGTTATGGGGGCGAGACCCAGTACTTC

clone_size: few
j_call: TRBJ2-7
v_call: TRBV27
d_call: TRBD1
cdr3_aa: CASSGSGTGTYEQYF
cdr3_nt: TGTGCCAGCAGTGGATCGGGGACAGGGACCTACGAGCAGTACTTC

clone_size: few
j_call: TRBJ1-5
v_call: TRBV3-2
d_call: NA
cdr3_aa: CASSQGDPRQPQHF
cdr3_nt: TGTGCCAGCAGCCAAGGTGATCCCCGGCAGCCCCAGCATTTT

clone_size: many
j_call: TRBJ1-4
v_call: TRBV9
d_call: NA
cdr3_aa: CASSVAAGRNEKLFF
cdr3_nt: TGTGCCAGCAGCGTAGCTGCAGGGAGGAATGAAAAACTGTTTTTT

clone_size: many
j_call: TRBJ2-7
v_call: TRBV28
d_call: TRBD1
cdr3_aa: CASSFLDRAESYEQYF
cdr3_nt: TGTGCCAGCAGTTTCCTGGACAGGGCGGAATCCTACGAGCAGTACTTC

clone_size: few
j_call: TRBJ1-1
v_call: TRBV28
d_call: NA
cdr3_aa: CASSFGIGKNTEAFF
cdr3_nt: TGTGCCAGCAGTTTTGGGATAGGAAAGAACACTGAAGCTTTCTTT

clone_size: many
j_call: TRBJ2-1
v_call: TRBV20-1
d_call: NA
cdr3_aa: CSATQQMLNYNEQFF
cdr3_nt: TGCAGTGCTACCCAGCAGATGTTGAACTACAATGAGCAGTTCTTC

clone_size: many
j_call: TRBJ2-3
v_call: TRBV5-1
d_call: NA
cdr3_aa: CASSLARAGRDTQYF
cdr3_nt: TGCGCCAGCAGCTTGGCCCGCGCGGGCCGAGATACGCAGTATTTT

clone_size: NA
j_call: TRBJ2-1
v_call: TRBV20-1
d_call: NA
cdr3_aa: CSATLDSSYNEQFF
cdr3_nt: TGCAGTGCTACCCTAGACAGCTCCTACAATGAGCAGTTCTTC

clone_size: many
j_call: TRBJ1-1
v_call: TRBV20-1
d_call: NA
cdr3_aa: CSASAQGLNTEAFF
cdr3_nt: TGCAGTGCCAGTGCACAGGGATTGAACACTGAAGCTTTCTTT

clone_size: many
j_call: TRBJ2-5
v_call: TRBV6-5
d_call: NA
cdr3_aa: CASSYFTVRETQYF
cdr3_nt: TGTGCCAGCAGTTACTTTACGGTCCGGGAGACCCAGTACTTC

clone_size: many
j_call: TRBJ2-1
v_call: TRBV11-3
d_call: TRBD2
cdr3_aa: CASSLGGLAAGSYNEQFF
cdr3_nt: TGTGCCAGCAGCCTCGGGGGACTAGCGGCCGGCTCCTACAATGAGCAGTTCTTC

clone_size: few
j_call: TRBJ2-7
v_call: TRBV13
d_call: TRBD2
cdr3_aa: CASSSRTGTSGRFFIYEQYF
cdr3_nt: TGTGCCAGCAGCTCGCGAACCGGGACTAGCGGGAGATTTTTTATCTACGAGCAGTACTTC

clone_size: few
j_call: TRBJ2-1
v_call: TRBV20-1
d_call: NA
cdr3_aa: CSARDFTVLEQFF
cdr3_nt: TGCAGTGCTAGAGATTTTACAGTGCTTGAGCAGTTCTTC

clone_size: many
j_call: TRBJ2-7
v_call: TRBV28
d_call: NA
cdr3_aa: CASSTRDVLAHEQYF
cdr3_nt: TGTGCCAGCAGTACCCGAGATGTTCTCGCCCACGAGCAGTACTTC

clone_size: NA
j_call: TRBJ1-1
v_call: TRBV6-2/TRBV6-3
d_call: NA
cdr3_aa: CASSYRLPHRAPDGEAFF
cdr3_nt: TGTGCCAGCAGTTACCGCCTGCCCCACAGGGCCCCGGATGGTGAAGCTTTCTTT

clone_size: few
j_call: TRBJ1-3
v_call: TRBV7-9
d_call: TRBD1
cdr3_aa: CASSPGDSEGNTIYF
cdr3_nt: TGTGCCAGCAGCCCGGGGGACAGCGAGGGAAACACCATATATTTT

clone_size: NA
j_call: TRBJ2-2
v_call: TRBV9
d_call: TRBD2
cdr3_aa: CASSPRLAGGRVYTGELFF
cdr3_nt: TGTGCCAGCAGCCCCCGACTAGCGGGAGGAAGGGTGTACACCGGGGAGCTGTTTTTT

clone_size: many
j_call: TRBJ2-7
v_call: TRBV5-1
d_call: NA
cdr3_aa: CASSSGLSAYEQYF
cdr3_nt: TGCGCCAGCAGCTCAGGACTTTCTGCCTACGAGCAGTACTTC

clone_size: few
j_call: TRBJ1-3
v_call: TRBV9
d_call: NA
cdr3_aa: CASSAGTVGNTIYF
cdr3_nt: TGTGCCAGCAGCGCCGGGACGGTTGGAAACACCATATATTTT

clone_size: few
j_call: TRBJ2-1
v_call: TRBV6-2/TRBV6-3
d_call: TRBD2
cdr3_aa: CASSYKRGGRNEQFF
cdr3_nt: TGTGCCAGCAGTTACAAGCGGGGGGGCAGGAATGAGCAGTTCTTC

clone_size: NA
j_call: TRBJ1-5
v_call: TRBV19
d_call: NA
cdr3_aa: CASSRQDRLYSNQPQHF
cdr3_nt: TGTGCCAGTAGTAGACAAGACAGGTTATATAGCAATCAGCCCCAGCATTTT

clone_size: few
j_call: TRBJ2-3
v_call: TRBV5-1
d_call: NA
cdr3_aa: CASSLEGGPTDTQYF
cdr3_nt: TGCGCCAGCAGCTTGGAGGGGGGTCCCACAGATACGCAGTATTTT

clone_size: few
j_call: TRBJ2-1
v_call: TRBV7-9
d_call: TRBD1
cdr3_aa: CASSLPRGTGGGDEQFF
cdr3_nt: TGTGCCAGCAGCCTCCCCCGCGGGACAGGGGGCGGCGATGAGCAGTTCTTC

clone_size: many
j_call: TRBJ2-1
v_call: TRBV5-1
d_call: TRBD1
cdr3_aa: CASSFGTVRDNEQFF
cdr3_nt: TGCGCCAGCAGCTTCGGGACAGTTAGGGACAATGAGCAGTTCTTC

clone_size: NA
j_call: TRBJ2-3
v_call: TRBV28
d_call: TRBD2
cdr3_aa: CASSLSAGGLIDTQYF
cdr3_nt: TGTGCCAGCAGTTTATCAGCGGGAGGTTTAATAGATACGCAGTATTTT

clone_size: many
j_call: TRBJ1-3
v_call: TRBV12-3/TRBV12-4
d_call: NA
cdr3_aa: CASSFRVESGIYSGNTIYF
cdr3_nt: TGTGCCAGCAGTTTTCGGGTTGAAAGCGGAATTTACTCTGGAAACACCATATATTTT

clone_size: many
j_call: TRBJ1-2
v_call: TRBV11-1
d_call: NA
cdr3_aa: CASSAPPGDYGYTF
cdr3_nt: TGTGCCAGCAGCGCCCCGCCGGGTGACTATGGCTACACCTTC

clone_size: few
j_call: TRBJ2-5
v_call: TRBV4-3
d_call: NA
cdr3_aa: CASSPSWLADQETQYF
cdr3_nt: TGCGCCAGCAGCCCGAGCTGGCTCGCGGACCAAGAGACCCAGTACTTC

clone_size: few
j_call: TRBJ2-3
v_call: TRBV25-1
d_call: NA
cdr3_aa: CASSEDNTQYF
cdr3_nt: TGTGCCAGCAGTGAGGATAATACGCAGTATTTT